The text below deals with one TCR beta chain. Per the authors' pipeline: Reference gene primer amplification in the assay estimated nucleated cell counts. Generated by immunoSEQ multiplex PCR, the TCRdb table keeps only in-frame clones and is missing some. D and trimming were read from the DNA, whereas the V and J calls and clone size are those reported in that table. The table has approximately 88,000 clones, 90% to 95% seen once. This sample is drawn from a study of blood T cell repertoires in COVID-19. Study-wide context: Acute and convalescent COVID-19 samples came from the United States, Italy and Spain. The analysed material was cDNA or gDNA that came from T cells, B-cell-depleted T cells, or PBMCs.

V was pared by 4 bases and J by 0 bases, with 14 bases between. The CDR3 consists of 16 residues. From germline, CDR1 is SGHRS and CDR2 YFSETQ. Sequencing used peripheral blood. The TCR originated in a woman in her 50s in a cohort sampled during active COVID-19. V and J are TRBV5-1 and TRBJ1-3; D perhaps matches TRBD1 (6 bases). This CDR3 is CASSETGHRSGNTIYF. The CDR3 DNA reads as TGCGCCAGCAGCGAAACGGGACACCGCTCTGGAAACACCATATATTTT.